This TCR beta chain was sequenced for a study of T-cell memory formation after mild COVID-19 (dated by TCRdb to the early 2020s). Regarding the research as a whole: TCR sequence clusters from the two donors were found to be largely donor specific. Longitudinal TCRalpha and TCRbeta repertoire sequencing tracked T-cell clones expanding and contracting after mild COVID-19 in a couple of donors. Two young, previously healthy adult volunteers, one female and one male, were included in the cohort.

PBMCs were isolated by Ficoll-Paque density gradient centrifugation. Sequencer: Illumina NovaSeq 6000. Using 5'RACE with constant-segment primers, TCRalpha and TCRbeta cDNA libraries were constructed, with sample barcodes and unique molecular identifiers added in the process. RNA was extracted from every sample with Trizol reagent. Library amplification was performed in two PCR steps, and a second sample barcode and Illumina TruSeq adapters were introduced in the second step. The libraries were sequenced on an Illumina NovaSeq using 2 x 150 bp paired-end reads. The original pipeline was this. Demultiplexing of reads and collapsing into UMI-guided consensus sequences were performed with migec v1.2.7. Using mixcr v2.1.11, the UMI consensuses were aligned to TRA and TRB V and J templates and assembled into clonotypes. A clonotype was counted as expanded or contracted only when both edgeR and NoisET called the clonotype significant, with the noise models trained on biological replicates. For edgeR calls, the cutoffs were a false discovery rate-adjusted p below 0.01 and a log2 fold-change threshold of 1. As an exploratory analysis of dynamics, PCA with hierarchical clustering was applied to max-normalized trajectories of the 1000 most abundant clonotypes. Separately sequenced CD4+ and CD8+ repertoires were used to assign the CD4 or CD8 phenotype of responding clones. The raw public data were reprocessed by TCRdb itself: fastp quality trimming at Q25, MiXCR clonotype calling, in-frame beta chains only. Every CDR3 protein is listed once, alongside the most common genes and DNA of its rows. Clone size and V and J calls follow TCRdb, not the original study. The sample table shows about 560,000 distinct CDR3 sequences, and about a sixth are seen once. The ten largest clones take up around 13% of the sample.

As to this clonotype: The clone's antigen remains unknown. Per-base qualities were not stored, and no clone one base away is much larger.

Study-level results and caveats: Contracting CD4+ clones were located mainly in the CM and EM memory subsets, whereas CD8+ clones were found to be enriched in EMRA. Clones contracting from day 15 to 85 had balanced CD4/CD8 phenotypes, while a second wave expanding from day 15 to 37 was biased towards CD4+. The study covered only a couple of mild cases, and larger cohorts including severe cases with pre-infection samples were considered necessary. Whether the second-wave clones peaking on day 37 were SARS-CoV-2 specific was not confirmed. Some responding clones were found in pre-infection memory, which suggests that pre-existing cross-reactive memory T cells took part in the SARS-CoV-2 response.

The CDR3 contains 14 residues, cysteine and phenylalanine counted. The retained sequence is limited to the CDR3, 42 bases, with the frame set at the first base. V gives up 7 bases and J gives up 1 base, and the segment between their germline ends measures 11 bases. Sequences LGHDT (CDR1) and YNNKEL (CDR2) are obtained from the germline V gene (reference sequence). Recombination joined TRBV3-1 with TRBJ1-3; TRBD1 is a possible D gene, resting on 6 matching bases. Sequencing input: PBMCs or a T cell subset sorted from them (not recorded which). This TCR was sampled from an adult woman who had mild COVID-19 (a few samples of this study predate the infection). The sample titles of this study are shuffled in the database, so cell type and time point are left out; the donor was told from shared clones. CDR3 reads: CASTQDSSGNTIYF. The nucleotide sequence reads TGTGCCAGCACCCAGGACAGTTCTGGAAACACCATATATTTT. Here the CDR3 is joined to the reference TRBV3-1 and TRBJ1-3 genes, and the full variable domain is: DTAVSQTPKYLVTQMGNDKSIKCEQNLGHDTMYWYKQDSKKFLKIMFSYNNKELIINETVPNRFSPKSPDKAHLNLHINSLELGDSAVYFCASTQDSSGNTIYFGEGSWLTVV.